These T cell receptor beta chains were read from a single sample in a study of PD-1 blockade in classical Hodgkin lymphoma. The data were produced by immunoSEQ multiplex PCR, yet TCRdb's version contains in-frame clones alone and is incomplete. Seen here are about 43,000 clones, approximately 79% observed once, and the top ten hold 2.5% to 3.5%. Sequencing was performed on peripheral blood mononuclear cells (PBMCs), taken before the second cycle of nivolumab. Source of these receptors: a human donor with classical Hodgkin lymphoma. The CDR3 runs from the conserved cysteine through the conserved F or W. Each record gives: clone size, V gene, J gene, D gene, CDR3 protein, CDR3 DNA. A D gene is named only where the DNA matches it firmly. Some rows have no size entry. The others give once, few or many, or a class for an expanded clone.

-,TRBV28,TRBJ1-3,TRBD1,CASEAGQGARTIYF,TGTGCCAGCGAAGCGGGACAGGGGGCACGCACCATATATTTT
-,TRBV7-6,TRBJ1-4,-,CASSSPGGQSDEKLFF,TGTGCCAGCAGCTCCCCTGGTGGACAGTCGGATGAAAAACTGTTTTTT
few,TRBV7-2,TRBJ2-4,-,CASSRGRGLGKNIQYF,TGTGCCAGCAGCCGGGGGAGGGGGCTAGGCAAAAACATTCAGTACTTC
-,TRBV5-1,TRBJ2-1,-,CASLDLGNEQFF,TGCGCCAGCCTGGACCTTGGGAATGAGCAGTTCTTC
-,TRBV7-8,TRBJ1-2,-,CASSLNLGIYGYTF,TGTGCCAGCAGCTTAAACCTGGGGATCTATGGCTACACCTTC
-,TRBV6-1,TRBJ1-2,TRBD1,CASSETVYRDRSSYGYTF,TGTGCCAGCAGTGAAACGGTTTATAGGGACAGGAGTTCCTATGGCTACACCTTC
-,TRBV27,TRBJ2-7,-,CASSPGSLYEQYF,TGTGCCAGCAGTCCTGGGTCCCTCTACGAGCAGTACTTC
-,TRBV9,TRBJ1-2,-,CASSPPPTEFTYYGYTF,TGTGCCAGCAGCCCCCCACCTACCGAGTTTACTTACTATGGCTACACCTTC
once,TRBV6-6,TRBJ2-7,-,CASTLGEGYEQYF,TGTGCCAGCACTTTAGGGGAAGGGTACGAGCAGTACTTC
-,TRBV19,TRBJ2-7,-,CASTPGRANYEQYF,TGTGCCAGTACCCCCGGTAGGGCCAACTACGAGCAGTACTTC
-,TRBV27,TRBJ2-3,-,CASSLSSTDTQYF,TGTGCCAGCAGTTTATCTAGCACAGATACGCAGTATTTT
-,TRBV10-3,TRBJ2-1,-,CAISESLGRGLNEQFF,TGTGCCATCAGTGAGTCATTGGGGCGGGGGCTCAATGAGCAGTTCTTC
-,TRBV9,TRBJ2-3,TRBD2,CASSVGGRSADTQYF,TGTGCCAGCAGCGTAGGCGGGAGGAGTGCAGATACGCAGTATTTT
-,TRBV4-3,TRBJ2-2,-,CASSLSVTGNTGELFF,TGCGCCAGCAGCCTGAGTGTGACAGGGAACACCGGGGAGCTGTTTTTT
-,TRBV6-5,TRBJ1-2,-,CASRLRTGSGYGYTF,TGTGCCAGCAGATTACGCACAGGGAGCGGATATGGCTACACCTTC
-,TRBV19,TRBJ1-1,-,CASSIDRPEAFF,TGTGCCAGTAGTATAGATCGACCTGAAGCTTTCTTT
-,TRBV15,TRBJ1-4,TRBD1,CAIDSGQGAEKLFF,TGTGCCATCGATAGTGGACAGGGGGCTGAAAAACTGTTTTTT
once,TRBV29-1,TRBJ1-2,TRBD1,CSSSAGTAYGYTF,TGCAGCTCCTCAGCCGGGACAGCGTATGGCTACACCTTC
-,TRBV7-9,TRBJ1-4,-,CASTVAEGIGLATNEKLFF,TGTGCCAGCACCGTCGCGGAAGGGATAGGTCTGGCAACTAATGAAAAACTGTTTTTT
-,TRBV6-6,TRBJ2-7,TRBD1,CASMMTGGSYEQYF,TGTGCCAGCATGATGACAGGGGGCTCCTACGAGCAGTACTTC
-,TRBV6-1,TRBJ2-7,-,CAGGFYEQYF,TGTGCCGGCGGATTCTACGAGCAGTACTTC
-,TRBV6-4,TRBJ2-3,TRBD2,CASIGRRTDTQYF,TGTGCCAGCATCGGGAGGCGGACAGATACGCAGTATTTT
-,TRBV19,TRBJ2-5,TRBD2,CASSQGLAGPQETQYF,TGTGCCAGTAGTCAAGGACTAGCGGGGCCGCAAGAGACCCAGTACTTC
-,TRBV6-5,TRBJ2-4,-,CATKRGLANIQYF,TGTGCCACTAAGAGGGGGCTAGCGAACATTCAGTACTTC
-,TRBV28,TRBJ2-7,TRBD2,CASSRDYLSYEQYF,TGTGCCAGCAGCCGGGACTACCTCTCCTACGAGCAGTACTTC
-,TRBV19,TRBJ2-7,TRBD2,CASSIRAGAYEQYF,TGTGCCAGTAGTATTCGGGCGGGAGCCTACGAGCAGTACTTC
-,TRBV29-1,TRBJ2-7,TRBD2,CSVEPGGHEQYF,TGCAGCGTTGAACCGGGAGGCCACGAGCAGTACTTC
-,TRBV28,TRBJ2-1,TRBD1,CASSLIRGSSYNEQFF,TGTGCCAGCAGTTTAATCAGGGGGAGTTCCTACAATGAGCAGTTCTTC
-,TRBV7-9,TRBJ2-1,-,CASGTPSSYNEQFF,TGTGCCAGCGGAACGCCGAGCTCCTACAATGAGCAGTTCTTC
-,TRBV11-2,TRBJ2-7,-,CASSFSDGAYEQYF,TGTGCCAGCAGCTTCTCCGACGGAGCCTACGAGCAGTACTTC
few,TRBV27,TRBJ2-5,-,CASQAPSGTQYF,TGTGCCAGCCAAGCCCCATCAGGGACCCAGTACTTC
once,TRBV9,TRBJ2-2,-,CASSPMAGELFF,TGTGCCAGCAGCCCCATGGCCGGGGAGCTGTTTTTT